This T cell receptor (beta chain) comes out of a study of cytomegalovirus exposure and HLA in healthy donors. The germline CDR1 and CDR2 sequences are SGHNT and YYREEE (reference sequence). V trimming: 4 bases; J trimming: 2 bases; junction bases outside the gene matches: 7. The CDR3 runs 15 residues. PCR amplification relied on 60 Vbeta primers (plus 13 Jbeta primers). Repertoires were generated with immunoSEQ multiplex PCR, while TCRdb's copy carries only in-frame clones and drops some. The table lists 200,000 to 250,000 clones, approximately 81% of them singletons. This sequence was found in a human donor in good health. Sequenced input: PBMCs. The V gene is TRBV5-4, the J gene TRBJ2-3, with TRBD2 identical over 7 bases. The CDR3 reads CASSKTSVLTDTQYF. The DNA of the CDR3 is TGTGCCAGCAGCAAAACTAGCGTCCTCACAGATACGCAGTATTTT.